The rows below give T cell receptor beta chains drawn from one sample of a study of blood T cell repertoires in COVID-19. Method: immunoSEQ multiplex PCR; TCRdb's copy keeps in-frame clones and lacks some. The sample carries a few hundred thousand clones, 70% to 90% recorded once. Sequenced: PBMCs or T cells enriched from blood (not recorded which). The source of these receptors is a woman aged 50 to 60 who had recovered from COVID-19. Both conserved end residues are part of each CDR3. Fields, in order: J gene, clone size, V gene, CDR3 length, D gene, CDR3 DNA, CDR3 protein. A D gene is named only where the DNA matches it firmly. Rows give clone size only sometimes, using once, few, many, or a class for an expanded clone.

J gene: TRBJ1-5
clone size: once
V gene: TRBV7-2
CDR3 length: 13
D gene: -
CDR3 DNA: TGTGCCAGCAGCTTAGTCGTCCGGCAGCCCCAGCATTTT
CDR3 protein: CASSLVVRQPQHF

J gene: TRBJ1-1
clone size: -
V gene: TRBV5-1
CDR3 length: 15
D gene: -
CDR3 DNA: TGCGCCAGCAGCTTGGCCTCAGGGGTGAACACTGAAGCTTTCTTT
CDR3 protein: CASSLASGVNTEAFF

J gene: TRBJ2-5
clone size: -
V gene: TRBV7-9
CDR3 length: 12
D gene: -
CDR3 DNA: TGTGCCAGCAGTCAATCCATGGAGACCCAGTACTTC
CDR3 protein: CASSQSMETQYF

J gene: TRBJ2-7
clone size: once
V gene: TRBV7-6
CDR3 length: 14
D gene: -
CDR3 DNA: TGTGCCAGCAGCTTTTTGGGGCAGAGCTACGAGCAGTACTTC
CDR3 protein: CASSFLGQSYEQYF

J gene: TRBJ1-5
clone size: -
V gene: TRBV18
CDR3 length: 15
D gene: TRBD1
CDR3 DNA: TGTGCCAGCTCAGCACAGGGGATCGGCAATCAGCCCCAGCATTTT
CDR3 protein: CASSAQGIGNQPQHF

J gene: TRBJ2-7
clone size: -
V gene: TRBV28
CDR3 length: 18
D gene: TRBD1
CDR3 DNA: TGTGCCAGCAGTTCGCCGGCCGAGGCGGACAGGAGCTCCTACGAGCAGTACTTC
CDR3 protein: CASSSPAEADRSSYEQYF

J gene: TRBJ1-3
clone size: once
V gene: TRBV6-5
CDR3 length: 15
D gene: -
CDR3 DNA: TGTGCCAGCAATAAACAGGGTAACTCTGGAAACACCATATATTTT
CDR3 protein: CASNKQGNSGNTIYF

J gene: TRBJ1-4
clone size: -
V gene: TRBV28
CDR3 length: 15
D gene: -
CDR3 DNA: TGTGCCAGCAGTTTATTGGGCAGGGAAAATGAAAAACTGTTTTTT
CDR3 protein: CASSLLGRENEKLFF

J gene: TRBJ2-2
clone size: -
V gene: TRBV20-1
CDR3 length: 14
D gene: -
CDR3 DNA: TGCAGTGCTAGTCCACAGGGTTTTGCCGGGGAGCTGTTTTTT
CDR3 protein: CSASPQGFAGELFF

J gene: TRBJ2-2
clone size: few
V gene: TRBV12-3/TRBV12-4
CDR3 length: 13
D gene: TRBD1
CDR3 DNA: TGTGCCAGCACCCAGGGGGCGGGCGGGGAGCTGTTTTTT
CDR3 protein: CASTQGAGGELFF

J gene: TRBJ1-4
clone size: -
V gene: TRBV28
CDR3 length: 15
D gene: TRBD1
CDR3 DNA: TGTGCCAGCAGTTTGCCGGGACAGTTTAATGAAAAACTGTTTTTT
CDR3 protein: CASSLPGQFNEKLFF

J gene: TRBJ1-1
clone size: few
V gene: TRBV28
CDR3 length: 17
D gene: TRBD1
CDR3 DNA: TGTGCCAGCAGGCCCACGCCGGGACAGGAGGCCCACGCTGAAGCTTTCTTT
CDR3 protein: CASRPTPGQEAHAEAFF

J gene: TRBJ2-5
clone size: -
V gene: TRBV5-1
CDR3 length: 16
D gene: TRBD2
CDR3 DNA: TGCGCCAGCAGCTTGTCGACTAGCGGGAGGGTCGAGACCCAGTACTTC
CDR3 protein: CASSLSTSGRVETQYF

J gene: TRBJ1-2
clone size: -
V gene: TRBV2
CDR3 length: 12
D gene: -
CDR3 DNA: TGTGCCAGCAGTTTTAATAACTATGGCTACACCTTC
CDR3 protein: CASSFNNYGYTF

J gene: TRBJ2-3
clone size: -
V gene: TRBV2
CDR3 length: 16
D gene: -
CDR3 DNA: TGTGCCAGCAGTGATTACAGGTCCTATAGCACAGATACGCAGTATTTT
CDR3 protein: CASSDYRSYSTDTQYF

J gene: TRBJ2-2
clone size: -
V gene: TRBV4-1
CDR3 length: 20
D gene: TRBD1
CDR3 DNA: TGCGCCAGCAGCCAAGAAGAAGATCAAAGACAGGGAGCCAGCACCGGGGAGCTGTTTTTT
CDR3 protein: CASSQEEDQRQGASTGELFF

J gene: TRBJ2-3
clone size: few
V gene: TRBV5-1
CDR3 length: 14
D gene: -
CDR3 DNA: TGCGCCAGCAGCTTGAGTAGAAGCACAGATACGCAGTATTTT
CDR3 protein: CASSLSRSTDTQYF

J gene: TRBJ1-5
clone size: -
V gene: TRBV19
CDR3 length: 14
D gene: -
CDR3 DNA: TGTGCCAGTAGTAGAGCAGGGGGCAATCAGCCCCAGCATTTT
CDR3 protein: CASSRAGGNQPQHF

J gene: TRBJ2-2
clone size: -
V gene: TRBV2
CDR3 length: 13
D gene: -
CDR3 DNA: TGTGCCACCACCTTTTACGGCACCGGGGAGCTGTTTTTT
CDR3 protein: CATTFYGTGELFF

J gene: TRBJ2-3
clone size: -
V gene: TRBV2
CDR3 length: 15
D gene: -
CDR3 DNA: TGTGCCAGCATGAGGCGAGACTCCAGCACAGATACGCAGTATTTT
CDR3 protein: CASMRRDSSTDTQYF

J gene: TRBJ1-1
clone size: once
V gene: TRBV5-1
CDR3 length: 15
D gene: -
CDR3 DNA: TGCGCCAGCAGCTTTAATAGGCCAGGGCAGACTGAAGCTTTCTTT
CDR3 protein: CASSFNRPGQTEAFF

J gene: TRBJ2-1
clone size: -
V gene: TRBV27
CDR3 length: 17
D gene: TRBD2
CDR3 DNA: TGTGCCAGCATCCCCCTTTCCGGCGGGAGGGCCTGGAATGAGCAGTTCTTC
CDR3 protein: CASIPLSGGRAWNEQFF

J gene: TRBJ2-5
clone size: -
V gene: TRBV2
CDR3 length: 12
D gene: -
CDR3 DNA: TGTGCCAGCTTGTTCTACCAAGAGACCCAGTACTTC
CDR3 protein: CASLFYQETQYF

J gene: TRBJ2-2
clone size: -
V gene: TRBV29-1
CDR3 length: 11
D gene: -
CDR3 DNA: TGCAGCGTTGCGGGGTCCGGGGAGCTGTTTTTT
CDR3 protein: CSVAGSGELFF

J gene: TRBJ1-1
clone size: -
V gene: TRBV12-5
CDR3 length: 13
D gene: -
CDR3 DNA: TGTGCTAGTGGTTTGGTTTCCGGGGGGGAAGCTTTCTTT
CDR3 protein: CASGLVSGGEAFF

J gene: TRBJ1-2
clone size: -
V gene: TRBV11-2
CDR3 length: 12
D gene: -
CDR3 DNA: TGTGCCAGCAGAACAGGGTTGCGGGGCTACACCTTC
CDR3 protein: CASRTGLRGYTF

J gene: TRBJ1-5
clone size: -
V gene: TRBV27
CDR3 length: 15
D gene: -
CDR3 DNA: TGTGCCAGCAGTTTAGAGGGAGCGAGCAATCAGCCCCAGCATTTT
CDR3 protein: CASSLEGASNQPQHF

J gene: TRBJ1-6
clone size: -
V gene: TRBV6-5
CDR3 length: 13
D gene: -
CDR3 DNA: TGTGCCAGCCGTTATACCGGTCTAGGAGCCCTCCACTTT
CDR3 protein: CASRYTGLGALHF

J gene: TRBJ1-5
clone size: -
V gene: TRBV28
CDR3 length: 14
D gene: -
CDR3 DNA: TGTGCCAGCGTCGGGGAAGGAAGCAATCAGCCCCAGCATTTT
CDR3 protein: CASVGEGSNQPQHF

J gene: TRBJ2-1
clone size: -
V gene: TRBV6-5
CDR3 length: 14
D gene: TRBD1
CDR3 DNA: TGTGCCAGCAGTTTCGGGACAGGGAACAATGAGCAGTTCTTC
CDR3 protein: CASSFGTGNNEQFF

J gene: TRBJ1-6
clone size: few
V gene: TRBV5-1
CDR3 length: 15
D gene: -
CDR3 DNA: TGCGCCAGCACCCAGATGGGGGACAATAATTCACCCCTCCACTTT
CDR3 protein: CASTQMGDNNSPLHF

J gene: TRBJ1-4
clone size: -
V gene: TRBV18
CDR3 length: 18
D gene: -
CDR3 DNA: TGTGCCAGCTCACCAAAAGCCGCCACACTAGCGACTAATGAAAAACTGTTTTTT
CDR3 protein: CASSPKAATLATNEKLFF

J gene: TRBJ1-5
clone size: -
V gene: TRBV6-2/TRBV6-3
CDR3 length: 19
D gene: TRBD1
CDR3 DNA: TGTGCCAGCAGTTACTTGACCGGACAGGGGATGGCAAGCAATCAGCCCCAGCATTTT
CDR3 protein: CASSYLTGQGMASNQPQHF

J gene: TRBJ2-7
clone size: -
V gene: TRBV7-2
CDR3 length: 13
D gene: -
CDR3 DNA: TGTGCCAGCAGCGAATACAGGGCAGAGGAGCAGTACTTC
CDR3 protein: CASSEYRAEEQYF

J gene: TRBJ1-1
clone size: -
V gene: TRBV6-5
CDR3 length: 16
D gene: -
CDR3 DNA: TGTGCCAGCAGTTCCGACAGCCTCCAAATGAACACTGAAGCTTTCTTT
CDR3 protein: CASSSDSLQMNTEAFF

J gene: TRBJ1-5
clone size: -
V gene: TRBV7-8
CDR3 length: 14
D gene: -
CDR3 DNA: TGTGCCAGCAGCTTAGGGGGGCCCTATCAGCCCCAGCATTTT
CDR3 protein: CASSLGGPYQPQHF

J gene: TRBJ2-4
clone size: -
V gene: TRBV2
CDR3 length: 15
D gene: TRBD1
CDR3 DNA: TGTGCCAGCAGACAGACAGGGGAGGTCAAAAACATTCAGTACTTC
CDR3 protein: CASRQTGEVKNIQYF

J gene: TRBJ2-5
clone size: -
V gene: TRBV29-1
CDR3 length: 15
D gene: TRBD2
CDR3 DNA: TGCAGCGTTGAACTCCGGGACTACCTACAAGAGACCCAGTACTTC
CDR3 protein: CSVELRDYLQETQYF

J gene: TRBJ1-4
clone size: -
V gene: TRBV7-9
CDR3 length: 15
D gene: -
CDR3 DNA: TGTGCCAGCAGCTTAGGAGGGGGTGAGAATGAAAAACTGTTTTTT
CDR3 protein: CASSLGGGENEKLFF

J gene: TRBJ2-1
clone size: once
V gene: TRBV5-1
CDR3 length: 15
D gene: -
CDR3 DNA: TGCGCCAGCAGCTCAATTGGTACTACCTACAATGAGCAGTTCTTC
CDR3 protein: CASSSIGTTYNEQFF

J gene: TRBJ2-2
clone size: -
V gene: TRBV15
CDR3 length: 15
D gene: -
CDR3 DNA: TGTGCCACCAGCAAAGAAACGACAGGAACCGGGGAGCTGTTTTTT
CDR3 protein: CATSKETTGTGELFF

J gene: TRBJ1-1
clone size: few
V gene: TRBV5-1
CDR3 length: 13
D gene: -
CDR3 DNA: TGCGCCAGCGCCTCGGGGGGGAACACTGAAGCTTTCTTT
CDR3 protein: CASASGGNTEAFF

J gene: TRBJ1-2
clone size: -
V gene: TRBV19
CDR3 length: 14
D gene: -
CDR3 DNA: TGTGCCAGTAGTATAGACAGGGGTTGGGATGGCTACACCTTC
CDR3 protein: CASSIDRGWDGYTF

J gene: TRBJ1-6
clone size: -
V gene: TRBV14
CDR3 length: 16
D gene: TRBD1
CDR3 DNA: TGTGCCAGCAGCCACAGGACAGGGGGCGGCAATTCACCCCTCCACTTT
CDR3 protein: CASSHRTGGGNSPLHF

J gene: TRBJ2-1
clone size: -
V gene: TRBV29-1
CDR3 length: 15
D gene: -
CDR3 DNA: TGCAGCGCCTTACTACCCTCGACTAGGTGGAATGAGCAGTTCTTC
CDR3 protein: CSALLPSTRWNEQFF

J gene: TRBJ2-3
clone size: -
V gene: TRBV5-6
CDR3 length: 16
D gene: TRBD1
CDR3 DNA: TGTGCCAGCAGCTACTGGACAGGCCTCTTCACAGATACGCAGTATTTT
CDR3 protein: CASSYWTGLFTDTQYF